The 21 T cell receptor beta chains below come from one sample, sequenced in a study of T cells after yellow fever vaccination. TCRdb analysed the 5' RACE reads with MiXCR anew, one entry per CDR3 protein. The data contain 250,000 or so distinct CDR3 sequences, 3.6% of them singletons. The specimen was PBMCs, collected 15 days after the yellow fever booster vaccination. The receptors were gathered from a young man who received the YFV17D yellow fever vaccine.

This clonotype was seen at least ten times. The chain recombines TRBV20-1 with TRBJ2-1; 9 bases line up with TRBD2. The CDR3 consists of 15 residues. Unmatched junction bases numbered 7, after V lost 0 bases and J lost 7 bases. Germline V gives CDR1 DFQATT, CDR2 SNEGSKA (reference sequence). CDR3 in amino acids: CSARDKDSGGNEQFF. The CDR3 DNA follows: TGCAGTGCTAGAGATAAGGATAGCGGGGGAAATGAGCAGTTCTTC.

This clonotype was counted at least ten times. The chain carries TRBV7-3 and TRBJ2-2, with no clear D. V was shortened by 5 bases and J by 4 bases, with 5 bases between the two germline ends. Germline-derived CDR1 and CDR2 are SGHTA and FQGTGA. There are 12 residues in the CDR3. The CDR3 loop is CASSLRTGELFF. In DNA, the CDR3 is TGTGCCAGCAGCCTACGCACCGGGGAGCTGTTTTTT.

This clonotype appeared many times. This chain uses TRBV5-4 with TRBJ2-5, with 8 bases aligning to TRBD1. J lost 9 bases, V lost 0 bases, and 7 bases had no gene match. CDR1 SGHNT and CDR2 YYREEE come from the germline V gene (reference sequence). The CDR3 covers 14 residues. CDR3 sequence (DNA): TGTGCCAGCAGCTTGGCGGGACAGGTTGGGGCCCAGTACTTC. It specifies CASSLAGQVGAQYF.

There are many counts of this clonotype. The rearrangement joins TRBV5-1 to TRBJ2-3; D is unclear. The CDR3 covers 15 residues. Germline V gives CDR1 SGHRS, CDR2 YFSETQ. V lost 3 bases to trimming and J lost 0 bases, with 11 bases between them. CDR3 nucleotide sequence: TGCGCCAGCAGCTGGGATCGACCTAGCACAGATACGCAGTATTTT. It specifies CASSWDRPSTDTQYF.

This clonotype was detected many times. In DNA form, the CDR3 reads TGTGCCAGCAGCGATCTATTACATAATTCACCCCTCCACTTT. As protein: CASSDLLHNSPLHF. The chain couples TRBV7-2 to TRBJ1-6, with D unclear. The length of the CDR3 is 14 residues. The V end lost 5 bases, the J end lost 5 bases, and 10 bases lay between the germline ends. Germline V gene lookup returns CDR1 SGHTA and CDR2 FQGNSA.

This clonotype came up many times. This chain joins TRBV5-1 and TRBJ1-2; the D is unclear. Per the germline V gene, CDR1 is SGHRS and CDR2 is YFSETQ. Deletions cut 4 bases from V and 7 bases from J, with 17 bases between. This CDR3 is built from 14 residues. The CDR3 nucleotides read TGCGCCAGCAGCGAGCCCTCGCGGCCCAGTGGCTACACCTTC. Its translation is CASSEPSRPSGYTF.

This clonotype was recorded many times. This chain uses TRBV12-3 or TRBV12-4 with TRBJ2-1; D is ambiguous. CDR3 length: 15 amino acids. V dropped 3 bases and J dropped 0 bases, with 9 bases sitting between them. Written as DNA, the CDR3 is TGTGCCAGCAGTTTGCAGAGACCCTCCTACAATGAGCAGTTCTTC. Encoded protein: CASSLQRPSYNEQFF.

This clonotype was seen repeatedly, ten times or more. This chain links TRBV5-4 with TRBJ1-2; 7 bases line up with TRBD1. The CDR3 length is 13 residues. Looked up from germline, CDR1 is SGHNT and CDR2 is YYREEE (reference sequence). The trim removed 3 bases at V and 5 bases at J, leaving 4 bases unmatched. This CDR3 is CASSYTGEYGYTF. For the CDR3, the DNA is TGTGCCAGCAGCTATACAGGGGAGTATGGCTACACCTTC.

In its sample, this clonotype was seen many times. This chain's CDR3 is CASSSLGVGEQYV. CDR3 DNA: TGTGCCAGCAGCTCCCTAGGGGTGGGCGAGCAGTACGTC. V and J are TRBV27 and TRBJ2-7; maybe TRBD1 (5 bases). The length of the CDR3 is 13 residues. V was trimmed by 6 bases and J by 6 bases, leaving 15 bases between them. Germline CDR1 and CDR2: MNHEY and SMNVEV (reference sequence).

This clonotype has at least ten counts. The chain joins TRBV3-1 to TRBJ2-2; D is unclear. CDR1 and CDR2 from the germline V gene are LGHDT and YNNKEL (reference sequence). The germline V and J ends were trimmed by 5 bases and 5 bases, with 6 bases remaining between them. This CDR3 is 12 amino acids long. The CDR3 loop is CASSDFTGELFF. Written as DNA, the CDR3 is TGTGCCAGCAGCGACTTTACCGGGGAGCTGTTTTTT.

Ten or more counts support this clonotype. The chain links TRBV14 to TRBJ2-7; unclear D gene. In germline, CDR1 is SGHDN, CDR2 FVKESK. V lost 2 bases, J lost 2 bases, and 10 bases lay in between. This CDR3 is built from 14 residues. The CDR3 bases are TGTGCCAGCAGCCAACTCCAGTCGCCCTACGAGCAGTACTTC. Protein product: CASSQLQSPYEQYF. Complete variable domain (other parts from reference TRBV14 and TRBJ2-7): EAGVTQFPSHSVIEKGQTVTLRCDPISGHDNLYWYRRVMGKEIKFLLHFVKESKQDESGMPNNRFLAERTGGTYSTLKVQPAELEDSGVYFCASSQLQSPYEQYFGPGTRLTVT.

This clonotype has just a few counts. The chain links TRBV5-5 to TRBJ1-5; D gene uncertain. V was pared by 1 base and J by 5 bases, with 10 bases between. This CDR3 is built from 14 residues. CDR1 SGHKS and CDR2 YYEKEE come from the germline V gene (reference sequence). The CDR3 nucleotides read TGTGCCAGCAGCTTGAGAGATATAGATCAGCCCCAGCATTTT. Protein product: CASSLRDIDQPQHF.

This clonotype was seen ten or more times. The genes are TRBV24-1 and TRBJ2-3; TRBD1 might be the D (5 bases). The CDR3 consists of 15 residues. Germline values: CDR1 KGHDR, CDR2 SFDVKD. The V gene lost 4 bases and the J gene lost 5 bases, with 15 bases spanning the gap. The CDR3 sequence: CATSDRGHFGDTQYF. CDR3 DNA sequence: TGTGCCACCAGTGACCGTGGACATTTTGGAGATACGCAGTATTTT.

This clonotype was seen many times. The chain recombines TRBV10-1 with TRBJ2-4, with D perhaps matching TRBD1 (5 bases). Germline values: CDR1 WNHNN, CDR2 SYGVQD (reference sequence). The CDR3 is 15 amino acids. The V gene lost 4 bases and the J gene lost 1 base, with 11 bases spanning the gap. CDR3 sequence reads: CASSASRDAKNIQYF. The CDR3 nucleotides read TGCGCCAGCAGTGCAAGCAGGGATGCCAAAAACATTCAGTACTTC.

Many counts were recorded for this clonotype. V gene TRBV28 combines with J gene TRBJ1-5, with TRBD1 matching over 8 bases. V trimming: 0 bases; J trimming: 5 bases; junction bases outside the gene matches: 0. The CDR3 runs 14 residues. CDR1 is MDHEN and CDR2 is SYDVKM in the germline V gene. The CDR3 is CASSLWTGDQPQHF. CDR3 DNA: TGTGCCAGCAGTTTATGGACAGGGGATCAGCCCCAGCATTTT. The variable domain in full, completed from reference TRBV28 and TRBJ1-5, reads DVKVTQSSRYLVKRTGEKVFLECVQDMDHENMFWYRQDPGLGLRLIYFSYDVKMKEKGDIPEGYSVSREKKERFSLILESASTNQTSMYLCASSLWTGDQPQHFGDGTRLSIL.

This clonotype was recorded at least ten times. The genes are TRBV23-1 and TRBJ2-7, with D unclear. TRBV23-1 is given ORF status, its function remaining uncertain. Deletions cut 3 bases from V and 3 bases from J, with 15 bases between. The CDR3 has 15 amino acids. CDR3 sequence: CASSQTQEGHYEQYF. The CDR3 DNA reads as TGCGCCAGCAGTCAGACCCAAGAAGGGCACTACGAGCAGTACTTC.

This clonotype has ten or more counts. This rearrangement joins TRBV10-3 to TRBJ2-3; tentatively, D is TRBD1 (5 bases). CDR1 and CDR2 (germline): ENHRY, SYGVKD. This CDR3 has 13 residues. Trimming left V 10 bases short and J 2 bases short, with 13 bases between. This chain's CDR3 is CATLGVATDTQYF. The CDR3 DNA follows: TGTGCCACCCTAGGGGTTGCCACAGATACGCAGTATTTT.

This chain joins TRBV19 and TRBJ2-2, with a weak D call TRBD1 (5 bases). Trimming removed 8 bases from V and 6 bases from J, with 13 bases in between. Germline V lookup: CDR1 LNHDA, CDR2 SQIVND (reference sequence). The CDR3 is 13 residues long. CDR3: CASRRGHSGELFF. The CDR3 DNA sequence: TGTGCCAGTCGACGAGGACACTCCGGGGAGCTGTTTTTT. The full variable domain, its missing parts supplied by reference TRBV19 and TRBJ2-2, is DGGITQSPKYLFRKEGQNVTLSCEQNLNHDAMYWYRQDPGQGLRLIYYSQIVNDFQKGDIAEGYSVSREKKESFPLTVTSAQKNPTAFYLCASRRGHSGELFFGEGSRLTVL.

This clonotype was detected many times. The CDR3 DNA sequence: TGCAGTGCTGGCGGACATTCCCCGGAAGGCTACACCTTC. This gives the protein CSAGGHSPEGYTF. The chain links TRBV20-1 to TRBJ1-2, with a weak D call TRBD1 (5 bases). V lost 5 bases, J lost 8 bases, and 18 bases lay in between. This CDR3 comprises 13 residues. The germline gives CDR1 DFQATT, CDR2 SNEGSKA (reference sequence).

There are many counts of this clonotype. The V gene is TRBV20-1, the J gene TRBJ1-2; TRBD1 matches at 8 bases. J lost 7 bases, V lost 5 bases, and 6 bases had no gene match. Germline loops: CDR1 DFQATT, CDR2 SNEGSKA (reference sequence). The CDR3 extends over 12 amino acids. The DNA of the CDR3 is TGCAGTGCTGGACAGGGAATGGGTGGCTACACCTTC. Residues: CSAGQGMGGYTF.

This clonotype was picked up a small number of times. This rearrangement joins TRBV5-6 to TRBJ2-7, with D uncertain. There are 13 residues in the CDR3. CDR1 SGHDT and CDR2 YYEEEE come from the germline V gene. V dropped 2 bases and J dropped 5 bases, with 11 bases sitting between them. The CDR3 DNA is TGTGCCAGCAGCTTTAAGGAATCCCACGAGCAGTACGTC. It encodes CASSFKESHEQYV.